This T cell receptor beta chain was obtained from a study of molecular identifiers for immune sequencing clone quantification. General observations from the study: Clones above 20 RNA copies contained over 99% of effector molecules and under 1% of naive molecules. Underestimated sizes of highly expanded clones could result from identical TCR molecules that share a barcode.

CDR3 length equals 12 residues. CDR1 SQVTM and CDR2 ANQGSEA come from the germline V gene. V was pared by 3 bases and J by 5 bases, with 10 bases between. As concerns this clonotype: Antigen: not known. This clone may be a read error of a much larger clone one base away. This is likely a read error, given that the CDR3 carries no conserved phenylalanine or tryptophan at its end.

Making the bulk TCR libraries relied on previously described methods and listed TCR primers. TCRdb fed the PCR reads into MiXCR, producing one record per CDR3 protein. The data hold about half a million distinct CDR3 sequences, with roughly 24% observed a single time. The chain couples TRBV29-1 to TRBJ2-5; D is possibly TRBD1 or TRBD2 (6 bases each). The clonotype was recovered from a human donor in good health. Some libraries in this study had Jurkat cell RNA spiked in. Source material: naive CD8+ T cells from blood, with Jurkat cell RNA spiked in. The subset denotes: FACS-sorted CD8+CD4-CCR7+CD45RA+ naive T cells. DNA for the CDR3: TGCAGCGTTGACTGGGGGGCCGAGACCCAGTACCTC. Protein sequence: CSVDWGAETQYL.